One sample yielded the 6 T cell receptor beta chains listed below, sequenced in a study of CD8 T cells in ankylosing spondylitis. TCRdb redid the calling of the 5' RACE reads with MiXCR, one entry per CDR3 protein. This table holds about 360,000 distinct CDR3 sequences, 20% to 25% found once. The sample comprised blood, either unsorted or a sorted T cell fraction (not recorded which). The receptor source for this set is a male donor with ankylosing spondylitis or in good health (not recorded which).

The rearrangement links TRBV6-5 to TRBJ2-3; TRBD2 is a possible D gene (7 bases). Trimming shortened V by 2 bases and J by 4 bases, and 10 bases separated the two germline ends. Germline CDR1 MNHEY, CDR2 SVGAGI. CDR3 size: 14 residues. DNA of the CDR3: TGTGCCAGCAGTTACGCGGGGGCCTCAGATACGCAGTATTTT. It yields the protein CASSYAGASDTQYF.

The V gene is TRBV12-3 or TRBV12-4, the J gene TRBJ2-5; D is unresolved. V was pared by 4 bases and J by 2 bases, with 8 bases between. The CDR3 sequence is 13 residues long. Here the CDR3 DNA reads TGTGCCAGCAGTTCTTATAGTCAAGAGACCCAGTACTTC. This gives the protein CASSSYSQETQYF.

The V gene is TRBV29-1, the J gene TRBJ2-5; D ambiguous. Trimming removed 3 bases from V and 1 base from J, with 6 bases in between. Germline assignment: CDR1 SQVTM and CDR2 ANQGSEA. This CDR3 spans 12 amino acids. The CDR3: CSVEGSQETQYF. In DNA, the CDR3 is TGCAGCGTTGAGGGCAGCCAAGAGACCCAGTACTTC.

V gene TRBV12-3 or TRBV12-4 combines with J gene TRBJ2-3, with 7 bases aligning to TRBD1. The CDR3 covers 15 residues. V gave up 3 bases and J gave up 5 bases; unmatched junction bases: 8. DNA for the CDR3: TGTGCCAGCAGTTTCTATGAGGGGGCGCGAGATACGCAGTATTTT. Protein sequence: CASSFYEGARDTQYF.

CDR3 bases: TGTGCCACCAGTGATCCGCGGGTTACCTACGAGCAGTACTTC. It is translated as CATSDPRVTYEQYF. The chain joins TRBV24-1 to TRBJ2-7, with D possibly TRBD2 on 5 matching bases. The ends were cut back, 3 bases at V and 2 bases at J, with 10 bases in the middle. CDR3 length: 14 amino acids. Germline CDR1 is KGHDR and CDR2 is SFDVKD.

This clonotype was recorded many times. V and J are TRBV15 and TRBJ2-3, with D possibly TRBD1 on 6 matching bases. Germline V gene lookup returns CDR1 LNHNV and CDR2 YYDKDF (reference sequence). The CDR3 has 16 amino acids. V dropped 8 bases and J dropped 1 base, with 19 bases sitting between them. DNA of the CDR3: TGTGCCACCGGGGATCTTACAGGGCCCGGCACAGATACGCAGTATTTT. Protein product: CATGDLTGPGTDTQYF.